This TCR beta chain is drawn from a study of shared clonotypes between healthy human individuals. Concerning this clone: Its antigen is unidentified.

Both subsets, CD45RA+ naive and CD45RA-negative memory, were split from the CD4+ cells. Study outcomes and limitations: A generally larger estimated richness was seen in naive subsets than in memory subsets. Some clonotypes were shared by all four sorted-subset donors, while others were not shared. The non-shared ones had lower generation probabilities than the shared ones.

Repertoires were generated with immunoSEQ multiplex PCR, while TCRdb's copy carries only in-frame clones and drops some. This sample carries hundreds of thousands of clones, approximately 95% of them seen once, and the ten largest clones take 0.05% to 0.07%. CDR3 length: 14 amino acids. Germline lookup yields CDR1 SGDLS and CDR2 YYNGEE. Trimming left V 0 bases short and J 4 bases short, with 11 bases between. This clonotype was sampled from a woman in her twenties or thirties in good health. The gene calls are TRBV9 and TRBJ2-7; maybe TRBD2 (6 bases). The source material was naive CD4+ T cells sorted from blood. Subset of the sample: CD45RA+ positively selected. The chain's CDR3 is CASSVDSGRYEQYF. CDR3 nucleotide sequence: TGTGCCAGCAGCGTAGATTCGGGGAGGTACGAGCAGTACTTC.